Listed here are 8 T cell receptor beta chains from one sample, sequenced in a study of CD4 T cells in relation to SARS-CoV-2 and coronaviruses. CD4+ T cells from unexposed donors were obtained before the COVID-19 pandemic (2011-2018). Only in-frame clones appear in the TCRdb table, and some are missing; sequencing was by immunoSEQ multiplex PCR. The sample shows about 59,000 clones, more than 80% of them seen only once. The sequencing input was memory CD4+ T cells from PBMCs. These receptors all come from a human donor in good health.

The V gene is TRBV2, the J gene TRBJ2-5; weak D call: TRBD1 (6 bases). The CDR3 length is 14 residues. Germline CDR1 is SNHLY and CDR2 is FYNNEI. The V end was cut by 6 bases, the J end by 2 bases, with 13 bases between. CDR3 nucleotides: TGTGCCAGCAGGGGCGGACAGAGGCAAGAGACCCAGTACTTC. It specifies CASRGGQRQETQYF.

The count of this clone is one. The chain uses TRBV9 and TRBJ1-2, with D hard to call. Trimming took off 0 bases at V and 6 bases at J, with 6 bases between the two ends. This CDR3 contains 12 residues. Germline-derived CDR1 and CDR2 are SGDLS and YYNGEE. The CDR3 is CASSVDGNGYTF. The CDR3 region has the DNA TGTGCCAGCAGCGTAGACGGGAATGGCTACACCTTC.

This clone was observed a single time. The chain combines TRBV19 with TRBJ2-1; no firm D call. The germline V and J ends were trimmed by 11 bases and 4 bases, with 18 bases remaining between them. The V gene's germline CDR1 is LNHDA and CDR2 SQIVND (reference sequence). CDR3 length: 14 residues. The CDR3 region is CASKYSRIYNEQFF. The CDR3 coding sequence is TGTGCCTCTAAGTACTCACGGATATACAATGAGCAGTTCTTC.

In this sample, this clone turned up once. The rearrangement uses TRBV15 and TRBJ2-3, with D possibly being TRBD1 (5 bases). Germline-derived CDR1 and CDR2 are LNHNV and YYDKDF (reference sequence). V was pared by 1 base and J by 2 bases, with 13 bases between. This CDR3 is 16 amino acids long. The DNA of the CDR3 is TGTGCCACCAGCAGAGGTACATACAGGACCACAGATACGCAGTATTTT. Its protein product is CATSRGTYRTTDTQYF.

The CDR3 loop reads CASSATGSDTQYF. The DNA for the CDR3 is TGTGCCAGCAGCGCCACAGGGTCAGATACGCAGTATTTT. This sequence joins TRBV9 and TRBJ2-3; TRBD1 is a possible D gene (6 bases). The germline V and J ends were trimmed by 3 bases and 4 bases, with 9 bases remaining between them. There are 13 residues in the CDR3. The germline CDR1 and CDR2 sequences are SGDLS and YYNGEE.

The J gene is TRBJ2-7, the V gene TRBV5-1, with a weak D call TRBD1 (5 bases). Germline V lookup: CDR1 SGHRS, CDR2 YFSETQ. This CDR3 contains 12 residues. V was cut by 5 bases and J by 3 bases, with 9 bases left in between. The CDR3 sequence is CASRDTFYEQYF. Written as DNA, the CDR3 is TGCGCCAGCAGGGACACCTTCTACGAGCAGTACTTC. The variable domain in full, completed from reference TRBV5-1 and TRBJ2-7, reads KAGVTQTPRYLIKTRGQQVTLSCSPISGHRSVSWYQQTPGQGLQFLFEYFSETQRNKGNFPGRFSGRQFSNSRSEMNVSTLELGDSALYLCASRDTFYEQYFGPGTRLTVT.

V is TRBV5-6 and J is TRBJ2-7; 14 nucleotides line up with TRBD2. The CDR3 contains 16 residues. The junction had 6 bases not matched to a gene; V was cut back by 4 bases and J by 3 bases. Per germline, CDR1 SGHDT and CDR2 YYEEEE. The DNA for the CDR3 is TGTGCCAGCAGCGGGGGACTAGCGGGAGCGGTCTACGAGCAGTACTTC. The encoded protein is CASSGGLAGAVYEQYF.

J is TRBJ1-1 and V is TRBV28; 8 nucleotides agree with TRBD1. The J segment lost 1 base and the V segment lost 4 bases, leaving 5 bases of the junction unmatched. Per germline, CDR1 MDHEN and CDR2 SYDVKM. The CDR3 is 15 amino acids. CDR3 DNA sequence: TGTGCCAGCAGTTCGCCCGGGACAGGGAACACTGAAGCTTTCTTT. Its translation: CASSSPGTGNTEAFF.